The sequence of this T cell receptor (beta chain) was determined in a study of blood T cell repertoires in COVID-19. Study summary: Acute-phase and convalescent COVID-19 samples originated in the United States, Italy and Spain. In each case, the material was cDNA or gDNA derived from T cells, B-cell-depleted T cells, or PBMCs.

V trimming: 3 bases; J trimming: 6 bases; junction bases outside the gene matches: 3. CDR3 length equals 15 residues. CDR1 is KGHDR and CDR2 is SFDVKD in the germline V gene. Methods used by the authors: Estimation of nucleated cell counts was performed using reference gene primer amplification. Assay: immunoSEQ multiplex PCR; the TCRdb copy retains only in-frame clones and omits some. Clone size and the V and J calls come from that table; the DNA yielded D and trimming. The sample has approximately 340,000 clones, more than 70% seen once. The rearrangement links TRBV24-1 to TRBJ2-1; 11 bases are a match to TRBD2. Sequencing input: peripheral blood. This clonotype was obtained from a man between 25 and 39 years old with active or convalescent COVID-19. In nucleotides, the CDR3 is TGTGCCACCAGTGATGCTAGCGGGAGGCCCAATGAGCAGTTCTTC. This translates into CATSDASGRPNEQFF.